This T cell receptor (beta chain) emerged from a study of T cell repertoires in cytomegalovirus infection. Notes on the study in general: Clonotypes of TCR beta that were HLA-C-restricted and CMV-specific dominated the ex vivo response. Accumulated public TCR beta family frequency recognized individuals carrying CMV together with the relevant HLA.

The ends lost 0 bases at V and 2 bases at J; junction bases unmatched: 3. CDR1 is SGHAT and CDR2 is FQNNGV in the germline V gene. This CDR3 is 16 amino acids long. TCRdb independently ran MiXCR on the reads; one entry per CDR3 protein. The table records 550,000 to 850,000 distinct CDR3 sequences, around 31% of them present only once. A single count supports this clonotype. What it binds is unknown. The source material was cultured PBMCs, sampled from culture after CMV antigen stimulation. The sequence derives from a human donor in good health (CMV status not recorded). Some clones in this sample may be carry-over from other donors' samples. The rearrangement uses TRBV11-2 and TRBJ2-2; 7 bases are a match to TRBD1. CDR3 nucleotide sequence: TGTGCCAGCAGCTTAGAGGGACAGATTAACACCGGGGAGCTGTTTTTT. Protein sequence: CASSLEGQINTGELFF.